This is a list of T cell receptor beta chains from one sample in a study of blood T cells in healthy people across ages. TCRdb fed the 5' RACE reads into MiXCR, producing one record per CDR3 protein. The sample consists of hundreds of thousands of distinct CDR3 sequences, just over 55% of them appearing once. The source material was blood. Receptors originate from a middle-aged man in good health. Both conserved end residues are part of each CDR3. The D gene is left open where the match is weak. For some rows the clone size is stated as once, few or many, or as a class when expanded; others skip it.

d_gene: -; abundance: -; j_gene: TRBJ2-1; v_gene: TRBV18; CDR3aa: CASSPWDLGDEQFF; CDR3nt: TGTGCCAGCTCACCTTGGGACTTGGGGGATGAGCAGTTCTTC
d_gene: -; abundance: -; j_gene: TRBJ1-2; v_gene: TRBV12-3/TRBV12-4; CDR3aa: CASTITGLGGYTF; CDR3nt: TGTGCCAGCACCATCACAGGGCTGGGTGGCTACACCTTC
d_gene: -; abundance: -; j_gene: TRBJ1-2; v_gene: TRBV3-1; CDR3aa: CASSQEQPYSGYTF; CDR3nt: TGTGCCAGCAGCCAAGAACAGCCCTACAGCGGCTACACCTTC
d_gene: TRBD1; abundance: -; j_gene: TRBJ1-2; v_gene: TRBV28; CDR3aa: CASRPWTRGLNYGYTF; CDR3nt: TGTGCCAGCAGACCGTGGACGAGGGGGCTGAACTATGGCTACACCTTC
d_gene: TRBD2; abundance: once; j_gene: TRBJ2-2; v_gene: TRBV6-2/TRBV6-3; CDR3aa: CASKGLAANTGELFF; CDR3nt: TGTGCTTCAAAGGGACTAGCGGCGAACACCGGGGAGCTGTTTTTT
d_gene: TRBD1; abundance: -; j_gene: TRBJ1-2; v_gene: TRBV29-1; CDR3aa: CSAEVTGGGVGYTF; CDR3nt: TGCAGCGCCGAGGTGACAGGGGGCGGAGTAGGCTACACCTTC
d_gene: TRBD2; abundance: -; j_gene: TRBJ2-1; v_gene: TRBV10-3; CDR3aa: CAIKGNSFGTSGYLGNEQFF; CDR3nt: TGTGCCATCAAGGGAAACAGCTTCGGGACTAGCGGGTATTTGGGAAATGAGCAGTTCTTC
d_gene: -; abundance: few; j_gene: TRBJ2-1; v_gene: TRBV20-1; CDR3aa: CSARVHENEQFF; CDR3nt: TGCAGTGCTAGAGTACACGAGAATGAGCAGTTCTTC
d_gene: TRBD1; abundance: -; j_gene: TRBJ1-6; v_gene: TRBV20-1; CDR3aa: CSARRGTGQNSPLHF; CDR3nt: TGCAGTGCTAGGAGAGGGACAGGGCAAAATTCACCCCTCCACTTT
d_gene: -; abundance: -; j_gene: TRBJ1-2; v_gene: TRBV6-5; CDR3aa: CASSPQNRFGGYTF; CDR3nt: TGTGCCAGCAGCCCACAGAATCGATTCGGTGGCTACACCTTC
d_gene: TRBD1; abundance: few; j_gene: TRBJ2-7; v_gene: TRBV9; CDR3aa: CASSVALDRVIDTQYF; CDR3nt: TGTGCCAGCAGCGTAGCGTTGGACAGGGTCATAGACACCCAGTACTTC
d_gene: TRBD1; abundance: -; j_gene: TRBJ2-7; v_gene: TRBV13; CDR3aa: CASSGRGPGYEQYF; CDR3nt: TGTGCCAGCAGCGGCAGGGGGCCGGGCTACGAGCAGTACTTC
d_gene: -; abundance: -; j_gene: TRBJ2-5; v_gene: TRBV5-6; CDR3aa: CASSRTVERGETQYF; CDR3nt: TGTGCCAGCAGCAGGACAGTTGAACGCGGAGAGACCCAGTACTTC
d_gene: TRBD1; abundance: few; j_gene: TRBJ2-7; v_gene: TRBV6-6; CDR3aa: CASQFRTGNAYEQYF; CDR3nt: TGTGCCAGCCAATTTCGGACAGGGAACGCCTACGAGCAGTACTTC
d_gene: TRBD2; abundance: -; j_gene: TRBJ2-5; v_gene: TRBV12-3/TRBV12-4; CDR3aa: CASSHGLAGVETQYF; CDR3nt: TGTGCCAGCAGCCACGGACTAGCGGGGGTAGAGACCCAGTACTTC
d_gene: -; abundance: -; j_gene: TRBJ2-7; v_gene: TRBV24-1; CDR3aa: CATSEAGFEQYF; CDR3nt: TGTGCCACCAGTGAGGCAGGGTTCGAGCAGTACTTC
d_gene: -; abundance: few; j_gene: TRBJ2-3; v_gene: TRBV2; CDR3aa: CASRDRLSSTDTQYF; CDR3nt: TGTGCCAGCAGGGACAGACTTTCTAGCACAGATACGCAGTATTTT
d_gene: -; abundance: -; j_gene: TRBJ1-6; v_gene: TRBV5-1; CDR3aa: CASSPGIINSPLHF; CDR3nt: TGCGCCAGCAGCCCCGGGATTATTAATTCACCCCTCCACTTT
d_gene: TRBD2; abundance: -; j_gene: TRBJ2-3; v_gene: TRBV3-1; CDR3aa: CASSPSGGAADTQYF; CDR3nt: TGTGCCAGCAGCCCTAGCGGGGGGGCGGCAGATACGCAGTATTTT
d_gene: TRBD1; abundance: once; j_gene: TRBJ2-1; v_gene: TRBV5-1; CDR3aa: CASSLMAGGLNEQFF; CDR3nt: TGCGCCAGCAGCTTGATGGCAGGGGGCTTAAATGAGCAGTTCTTC
d_gene: TRBD2; abundance: few; j_gene: TRBJ2-1; v_gene: TRBV3-1; CDR3aa: CASGLAGLDEQFF; CDR3nt: TGTGCCAGCGGGCTAGCGGGGTTAGATGAGCAGTTCTTC
d_gene: -; abundance: -; j_gene: TRBJ1-1; v_gene: TRBV12-3/TRBV12-4; CDR3aa: CASSLPARDIAEAFF; CDR3nt: TGTGCCAGCAGTTTGCCCGCCAGGGATATTGCTGAAGCTTTCTTT
d_gene: TRBD2; abundance: few; j_gene: TRBJ2-7; v_gene: TRBV20-1; CDR3aa: CSASGGTSGTFPYIEQYF; CDR3nt: TGCAGTGCTAGTGGTGGGACTAGCGGGACCTTCCCATATATCGAGCAGTACTTC
d_gene: -; abundance: many; j_gene: TRBJ2-3; v_gene: TRBV6-5; CDR3aa: CASRGGTDTQYF; CDR3nt: TGTGCCAGCAGGGGGGGCACAGATACGCAGTATTTT
d_gene: TRBD1; abundance: -; j_gene: TRBJ1-2; v_gene: TRBV24-1; CDR3aa: CATSDPGQEKTPYGYTF; CDR3nt: TGTGCCACCAGTGACCCCGGACAGGAAAAGACACCCTATGGCTACACCTTC
d_gene: TRBD1; abundance: -; j_gene: TRBJ1-2; v_gene: TRBV27; CDR3aa: CASSLSGGAAGGYTF; CDR3nt: TGTGCCAGCAGTTTATCAGGGGGCGCTGCGGGTGGCTACACCTTC
d_gene: -; abundance: few; j_gene: TRBJ1-4; v_gene: TRBV20-1; CDR3aa: CSARATNEKLFF; CDR3nt: TGCAGTGCTAGAGCGACTAATGAAAAACTGTTTTTT
d_gene: -; abundance: few; j_gene: TRBJ2-1; v_gene: TRBV24-1; CDR3aa: CATSDRTEVYEQFF; CDR3nt: TGTGCCACCAGTGACCGGACAGAGGTGTATGAGCAGTTCTTC
d_gene: -; abundance: few; j_gene: TRBJ1-1; v_gene: TRBV7-3; CDR3aa: CASSTTLNTEAFF; CDR3nt: TGTGCCAGCAGTACAACCCTGAACACTGAAGCTTTCTTT